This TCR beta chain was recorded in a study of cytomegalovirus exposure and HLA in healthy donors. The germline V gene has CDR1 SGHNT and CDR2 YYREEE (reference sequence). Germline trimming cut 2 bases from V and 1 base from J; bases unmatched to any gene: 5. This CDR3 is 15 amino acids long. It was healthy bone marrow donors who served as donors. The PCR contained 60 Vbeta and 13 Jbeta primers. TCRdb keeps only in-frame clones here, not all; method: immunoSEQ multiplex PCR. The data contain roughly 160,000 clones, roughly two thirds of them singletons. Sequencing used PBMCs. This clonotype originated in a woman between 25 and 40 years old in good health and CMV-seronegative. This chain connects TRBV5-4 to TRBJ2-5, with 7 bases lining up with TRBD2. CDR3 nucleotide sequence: TGTGCCAGCAGCTTATCGGGGGGAATCCAAGAGACCCAGTACTTC. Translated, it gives CASSLSGGIQETQYF. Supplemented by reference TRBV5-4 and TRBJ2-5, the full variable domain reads ETGVTQSPTHLIKTRGQQVTLRCSSQSGHNTVSWYQQALGQGPQFIFQYYREEENGRGNFPPRFSGLQFPNYSSELNVNALELDDSALYLCASSLSGGIQETQYFGPGTRLLVL.